This T cell receptor (beta chain) is from a study of T cells after yellow fever vaccination. Study-wide results and caveats: Booster sampling recovered most clones from primary vaccination (approximately 97% CD4, around 90% CD8). Within FACS-sorted repertoires, abundant clonotypes contaminating from the bulk population could be present.

TCRdb fed the 5' RACE reads into MiXCR, producing one record per CDR3 protein. The table has some 300,000 distinct CDR3 sequences, roughly 8.7% seen once; the top ten hold about 3%. V dropped 1 base and J dropped 4 bases, with 9 bases sitting between them. CDR3 length: 14 residues. CDR1 and CDR2 (germline): MGHDK, SYGVNS. The sample holds a few counts of this clonotype. Its matching antigen is unknown. This sequence joins TRBV25-1 and TRBJ2-3, with D maybe TRBD2 (6 bases). The clonotype was recovered from a man younger than 30 who received the YFV17D yellow fever vaccine. The sample was CD4+ T cells sorted from PBMCs, taken 5 days after the yellow fever booster vaccination. The CDR3 DNA follows: TGTGCCAGCAGTGAATGGCGGGGTTCAGATACGCAGTATTTT. Translated: CASSEWRGSDTQYF. The whole variable domain, filled in from reference TRBV25-1 and TRBJ2-3, reads EADIYQTPRYLVIGTGKKITLECSQTMGHDKMYWYQQDPGMELHLIHYSYGVNSTEKGDLSSESTVSRIRTEHFPLTLESARPSHTSQYLCASSEWRGSDTQYFGPGTRLTVL.